The 28 T cell receptor beta chains below all came from one sample that was sequenced in a study of CD8+CD57+ T cells in acquired aplastic anemia. The TCR beta profiling, which covered VDJ combination and CDR3 sequence, was carried out using genomic DNA as the template. TCRdb independently ran MiXCR on the reads; one entry per CDR3 protein. The data show 150,000 or so distinct CDR3 sequences, 40% to 50% seen once. All patients picked for sequencing had shown, by flow cytometry, an expansion of CD8+CD57+ cells. Specimen: sorted CD4+, CD8+, or CD8+CD57+ T cells (not recorded which) from PBMCs. These receptors came from a human donor with aplastic anemia.

The sample holds a few counts of this clonotype. J is TRBJ2-3 and V is TRBV10-2; tentatively, D is TRBD2 (6 bases). With 8 bases removed from V and 6 bases from J, the gap between germline ends came to 12 bases. Germline CDR1 reads WSHSY; CDR2 reads SAAADI. CDR3 size: 12 residues. The chain's CDR3 is CASYAGRDTQYF. Here the CDR3 DNA reads TGCGCCAGCTACGCGGGGCGTGATACGCAGTATTTT.

The chain links TRBV5-4 to TRBJ2-1, with 8 bases aligning to TRBD1. The V segment lost 3 bases and the J segment 5 bases; nucleotides outside the gene matches: 10. There are 16 residues in the CDR3. Germline loops: CDR1 SGHNT, CDR2 YYREEE (reference sequence). CDR3 region: CASSSFFRQGNNEQFF. The CDR3 DNA reads as TGTGCCAGCAGCTCGTTCTTCCGACAGGGGAACAATGAGCAGTTCTTC.

This clonotype was found a few times. This may stem from a read error, because a much larger clone lies one nucleotide away. V usage is TRBV11-2 and J usage is TRBJ2-1; D is possibly TRBD1 (5 bases). V was shortened by 5 bases and J by 5 bases, with 10 bases between the two germline ends. Germline CDR1 is SGHAT and CDR2 is FQNNGV. This CDR3 is built from 13 residues. CDR3 bases: TGTGCCAGCAGCAAACAACAGGACAATGAGCAGTTCTTC. Translation: CASSKQQDNEQFF.

This clonotype was seen many times. The chain's CDR3 is CASRSTGTGPYEQYF. In DNA, the CDR3 is TGTGCCAGCAGGTCGACGGGGACCGGACCCTACGAGCAGTACTTC. The chain is built from TRBV6-1 and TRBJ2-7; D could derive from TRBD1 or TRBD2 (5 bases each). The CDR3 sequence is 15 residues long. Germline V CDR1 and CDR2: MNHNS, SASEGT. V lost 6 bases and J 2 bases, leaving 17 bases between the germline ends.

This clonotype was observed at least ten times. This sequence joins TRBV20-1 and TRBJ1-2; 8 positions match TRBD1. V lost 6 bases and J lost 0; bases outside the gene matches: 9. Germline V gene sequence: CDR1 DFQATT, CDR2 SNEGSKA (reference sequence). This CDR3 has 15 amino acids. CDR3 in amino acids: CSAKDRGAANYGYTF. In nucleotides, the CDR3 is TGCAGTGCAAAAGACAGGGGAGCGGCTAACTATGGCTACACCTTC.

This clonotype was found a few times. This rearrangement joins TRBV4-1 to TRBJ2-1; TRBD2 is a possible D gene (7 bases). CDR1 and CDR2 (germline): MGHRA, YSYEKL. V lost 0 bases and J lost 13, with 13 bases in between. The CDR3 has 13 residues. In DNA, the CDR3 is TGCGCCAGCAGCCAAGAAGGAGGGGGGGGACAGTTCTTC. It encodes CASSQEGGGGQFF.

The gene calls are TRBV10-3 and TRBJ2-3; TRBD2 aligns across 10 bases. Germline lookup yields CDR1 ENHRY and CDR2 SYGVKD. The CDR3 totals 13 residues. Trimming cost V 10 bases and J 2 bases; bases outside gene matches: 3. In DNA form, the CDR3 reads TGTGCCAGCCTAGCGGGAGACACAGATACGCAGTATTTT. Translating it yields CASLAGDTDTQYF.

Only a few counts were recorded for this clonotype. The chain uses TRBV12-3 or TRBV12-4 and TRBJ2-1; 9 bases are a match to TRBD1. There are 14 residues in the CDR3. The V and J ends lost 1 base and 7 bases, in that order; junction bases with no gene match: 2. The CDR3 region is CASSLGQGVNEQFF. For the CDR3, the DNA is TGTGCCAGCAGTTTAGGACAGGGGGTGAATGAGCAGTTCTTC.

This clonotype appeared many times. This sequence joins TRBV20-1 and TRBJ1-1, with TRBD1 as a possible D gene (5 bases). V lost 3 bases, J lost 1 base, and 6 bases lay in between. CDR1 DFQATT and CDR2 SNEGSKA come from the germline V gene (reference sequence). This CDR3 is 12 amino acids long. The CDR3 region is CSASGGNTEAFF. The CDR3 coding sequence is TGCAGTGCTAGTGGGGGGAACACTGAAGCTTTCTTT.

Note on this clonotype: This may come from a read error, since a much larger clone is one base off. The gene calls are TRBV5-1 and TRBJ1-2, with a weak D call TRBD1 (5 bases). The germline CDR1 and CDR2 sequences are SGHRS and YFSETQ. This CDR3 region has 13 residues. The V end lost 3 bases, the J end lost 5 bases, and 11 bases lay between the germline ends. The CDR3 nucleotides read TGCGCCAGCAGCTCCGAGACAGAATATGGCTACACCTTC. This encodes CASSSETEYGYTF.

The chain has TRBV9 and TRBJ2-7, with D maybe TRBD1 (6 bases). V lost 4 bases and J lost 6, with 17 bases in between. The V gene's germline CDR1 is SGDLS and CDR2 YYNGEE. This CDR3 spans 14 amino acids. The CDR3 DNA reads TGTGCCAGCAGCCAAGATTGGGGGCCGGGCGAGCAGTACTTC. Protein sequence: CASSQDWGPGEQYF.

The chain employs TRBV25-1 and TRBJ2-2, with 7 nucleotides matching TRBD2. This CDR3 comprises 18 residues. V lost 3 bases to trimming and J lost 4 bases; unmatched junction nucleotides: 14. Germline CDR1 and CDR2: MGHDK and SYGVNS. CDR3 amino acids: CASSEALVAGHSTGELFF. The CDR3 DNA reads as TGTGCCAGCAGTGAGGCCTTAGTAGCGGGCCATTCCACCGGGGAGCTGTTTTTT.

This clonotype was found many times. The chain links TRBV9 to TRBJ1-3; D is undetermined. The CDR3 extends over 15 amino acids. V lost 0 bases and J 0 bases, leaving 7 bases between the germline ends. The germline V gene encodes CDR1 SGDLS and CDR2 YYNGEE. Here the CDR3 reads CASSVEGISGNTIYF. In nucleotides, the CDR3 is TGTGCCAGCAGCGTAGAAGGCATCTCTGGAAACACCATATATTTT.

The chain is built from TRBV2 and TRBJ1-1, with D perhaps matching TRBD1 (5 bases). Trimming took 4 bases from V and 4 from J, leaving 22 bases between them. There are 17 residues in the CDR3. Germline loops: CDR1 SNHLY, CDR2 FYNNEI. The CDR3 nucleotides read TGTGCCAGCAGTGCGTCTCCCCAGGGCAGGGTCGGCACTGAAGCTTTCTTT. It yields the protein CASSASPQGRVGTEAFF.

There are a few counts of this clonotype. This chain joins TRBV3-1 and TRBJ2-1, with TRBD2 matching over 15 bases. Looked up from germline, CDR1 is LGHDT and CDR2 is YNNKEL (reference sequence). The junction had 7 bases not matched to a gene; V was cut back by 1 base and J by 15 bases. This CDR3 has 15 amino acids. This chain's CDR3 is CASSQGGTSGRIWFF. DNA for the CDR3: TGTGCCAGCAGCCAAGGGGGGACTAGCGGGAGGATCTGGTTCTTC.

A remark on this clonotype: A much bigger clone sits one base away, suggesting this may be a read error. The rearrangement links TRBV6-2 or TRBV6-3 to TRBJ2-7; the match to TRBD2 covers 8 bases. The CDR3 covers 18 residues. CDR1 MNHEY and CDR2 SVGEGT come from the germline V gene. The CDR3 DNA sequence: TGTGCCAGCAGTTACGAGATGCCGCGGACTAGCCTTTCCTACGAGCAGTGCTTC. Amino acid sequence: CASSYEMPRTSLSYEQCF.

The chain is built from TRBV18 and TRBJ2-7, with TRBD1 identical over 8 bases. This CDR3 has 14 residues. CDR1 KGHSH and CDR2 LQKENI come from the germline V gene. J lost 4 bases, V lost 2 bases, and 4 bases had no gene match. The DNA of the CDR3 is TGTGCCAGCTCACCAGCGCAGGGGGCTTACGAGCAGTACTTC. As protein: CASSPAQGAYEQYF.

This clonotype was detected once. This sequence joins TRBV20-1 and TRBJ2-5; 10 nucleotides agree with TRBD2. V lost 1 base, J lost 2 bases, and 7 bases stayed unmatched. Germline V gives CDR1 DFQATT, CDR2 SNEGSKA (reference sequence). The CDR3 runs to 16 residues. The CDR3 sequence is CSARAERGGGQETQYF. CDR3 DNA: TGCAGTGCTAGAGCAGAGCGGGGGGGCGGTCAAGAGACCCAGTACTTC.

A remark on this clonotype: Relative to the germline gene, one junction end is altered; a read error may explain this. This sequence joins TRBV15 and TRBJ1-4, with 9 bases matching TRBD1. Germline-derived CDR1 and CDR2 are LNHNV and YYDKDF (reference sequence). CDR3 length equals 13 residues. This CDR3 reads CATSRDRGLGTLF. The CDR3 bases are TGTGCCACCAGCAGGGACAGGGGTTTGGGGACTCTTTTT.

This clonotype was counted at least ten times. The genes are TRBV11-2 and TRBJ2-5; 12 nucleotides line up with TRBD1. The J segment lost 5 bases and the V segment lost 5 bases, leaving 6 bases of the junction unmatched. In germline, CDR1 is SGHAT, CDR2 FQNNGV. CDR3 length equals 15 residues. DNA of the CDR3: TGTGCCAGCAGCCCGGGGACAGGGGGCTGGGAGACCCAGTACTTC. Protein product: CASSPGTGGWETQYF. Complete variable domain (other parts from reference TRBV11-2 and TRBJ2-5): EAGVAQSPRYKIIEKRQSVAFWCNPISGHATLYWYQQILGQGPKLLIQFQNNGVVDDSQLPKDRFSAERLKGVDSTLKIQPAKLEDSAVYLCASSPGTGGWETQYFGPGTRLLVL.

V gene TRBV9 combines with J gene TRBJ1-1, with D maybe TRBD1 (6 bases). Trimming shortened V by 0 bases and J by 3 bases, and 12 bases separated the two germline ends. Germline loops: CDR1 SGDLS, CDR2 YYNGEE. The CDR3 is 15 residues long. CDR3 nucleotide sequence: TGTGCCAGCAGCGTAGTTCCGGGGGCAGACACTGAAGCTTTCTTT. Protein sequence: CASSVVPGADTEAFF.

This rearrangement joins TRBV4-2 to TRBJ2-1; 7 nucleotides agree with TRBD2. The germline V gene encodes CDR1 LGHNA and CDR2 YNFKEQ. The CDR3 is made up of 13 amino acids. V trimming: 8 bases; J trimming: 8 bases; junction bases outside the gene matches: 9. The CDR3 loop reads CASDASGLDEQFF. DNA of the CDR3: TGTGCCAGCGATGCTAGCGGACTTGATGAGCAGTTCTTC.

This clonotype was recorded a few times. V and J are TRBV18 and TRBJ2-2; no clear D gene. The V gene's germline CDR1 is KGHSH and CDR2 LQKENI. V lost 4 bases and J 6 bases, leaving 15 bases between the germline ends. This CDR3 region has 15 residues. The CDR3 sequence is CASSQEVMSAGELFF. DNA for the CDR3: TGTGCCAGCTCACAGGAAGTAATGTCCGCCGGGGAGCTGTTTTTT.

This rearrangement joins TRBV29-1 to TRBJ2-7; D possibly corresponds to TRBD1 (7 bases). The V gene's germline CDR1 is SQVTM and CDR2 ANQGSEA. Trimming removed 0 bases at V and 2 bases at J, with 11 bases between. The CDR3 covers 14 residues. CDR3 in amino acids: CSVEDRGDAYEQYF. The DNA of the CDR3 is TGCAGCGTTGAAGACAGGGGGGATGCCTACGAGCAGTACTTC.

This clonotype was found many times. The chain carries TRBV25-1 and TRBJ2-7, with D possibly being TRBD1 (6 bases). CDR3 length: 15 residues. V lost 3 bases and J 2 bases, leaving 14 bases between the germline ends. Germline V CDR1 and CDR2: MGHDK, SYGVNS. CDR3 amino acids: CASSDTRDKTYEQYF. CDR3 in DNA: TGTGCCAGCAGTGACACCCGGGACAAGACCTACGAGCAGTACTTC.

The rearrangement links TRBV10-2 to TRBJ1-1; D remains ambiguous. The CDR3 has 14 residues. V was trimmed by 0 bases and J by 0 bases, leaving 5 bases between them. Per the germline V gene, CDR1 is WSHSY and CDR2 is SAAADI. The CDR3 protein is CASSESNVNTEAFF. For the CDR3, the DNA is TGCGCCAGCAGTGAGTCCAACGTGAACACTGAAGCTTTCTTT.

The chain employs TRBV24-1 and TRBJ1-5; D is ambiguous. Trimming removed 9 bases at V and 4 bases at J, with 9 bases between. CDR1 KGHDR and CDR2 SFDVKD come from the germline V gene. CDR3 length: 12 amino acids. The DNA of the CDR3 is TGTGCCACCCAGACGCTAAATCAGCCCCAGCATTTT. This gives the protein CATQTLNQPQHF.

The gene calls are TRBV19 and TRBJ2-7; TRBD1 matches at 7 bases. The CDR3 length is 14 residues. Germline CDR1 LNHDA, CDR2 SQIVND (reference sequence). V lost 6 bases and J lost 3; bases outside the gene matches: 8. As DNA, the CDR3 is TGTGCCAGTAGCAAAGAACAGGGGATCTACGAGCAGTACTTC. Translated, it gives CASSKEQGIYEQYF. Full variable domain (remainder filled in from reference TRBV19 and TRBJ2-7): DGGITQSPKYLFRKEGQNVTLSCEQNLNHDAMYWYRQDPGQGLRLIYYSQIVNDFQKGDIAEGYSVSREKKESFPLTVTSAQKNPTAFYLCASSKEQGIYEQYFGPGTRLTVT.